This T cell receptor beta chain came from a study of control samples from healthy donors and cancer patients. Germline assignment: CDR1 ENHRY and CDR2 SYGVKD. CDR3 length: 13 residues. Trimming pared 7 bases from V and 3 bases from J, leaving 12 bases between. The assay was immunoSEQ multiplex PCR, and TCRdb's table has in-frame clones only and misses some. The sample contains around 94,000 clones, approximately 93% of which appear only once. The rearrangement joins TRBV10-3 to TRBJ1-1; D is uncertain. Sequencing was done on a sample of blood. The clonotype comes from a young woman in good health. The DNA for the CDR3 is TGTGCCATCAAGGAATCGCTCGACACTGAAGCTTTCTTT. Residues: CAIKESLDTEAFF.